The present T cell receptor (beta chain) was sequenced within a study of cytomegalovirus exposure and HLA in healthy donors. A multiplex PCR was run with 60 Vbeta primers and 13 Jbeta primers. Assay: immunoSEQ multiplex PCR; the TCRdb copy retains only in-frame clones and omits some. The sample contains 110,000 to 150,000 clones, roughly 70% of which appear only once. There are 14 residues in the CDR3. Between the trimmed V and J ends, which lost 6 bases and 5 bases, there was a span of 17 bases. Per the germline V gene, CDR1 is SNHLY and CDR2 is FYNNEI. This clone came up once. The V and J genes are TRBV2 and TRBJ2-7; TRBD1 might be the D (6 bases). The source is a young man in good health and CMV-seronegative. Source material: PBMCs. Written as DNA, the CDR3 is TGTGCCAGCAGAGCTACAGGGTCCGGGAACGAGCAGTACTTC. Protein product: CASRATGSGNEQYF.